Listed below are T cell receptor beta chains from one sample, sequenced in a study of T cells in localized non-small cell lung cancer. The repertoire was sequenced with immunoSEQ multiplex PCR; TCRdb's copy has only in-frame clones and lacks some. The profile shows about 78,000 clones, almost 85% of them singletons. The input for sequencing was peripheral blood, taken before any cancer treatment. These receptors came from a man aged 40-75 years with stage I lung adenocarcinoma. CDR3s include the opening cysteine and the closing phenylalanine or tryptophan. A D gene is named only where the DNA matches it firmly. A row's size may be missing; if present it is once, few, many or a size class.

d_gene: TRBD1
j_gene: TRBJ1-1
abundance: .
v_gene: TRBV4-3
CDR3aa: CASSQEGGYGTGTEAFF
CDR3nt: TGCGCCAGCAGCCAAGAAGGGGGCTACGGTACGGGCACTGAAGCTTTCTTT

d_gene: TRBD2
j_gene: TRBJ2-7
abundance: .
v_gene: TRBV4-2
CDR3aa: CASSPRPGLADTYEQYF
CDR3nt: TGTGCCAGCAGCCCCCGACCGGGACTAGCGGATACTTACGAGCAGTACTTC

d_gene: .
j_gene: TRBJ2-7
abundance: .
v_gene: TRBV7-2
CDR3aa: CASSLAPPRTGSYEQYF
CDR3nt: TGTGCCAGCAGCTTAGCCCCACCCCGGACGGGCTCCTACGAGCAGTACTTC

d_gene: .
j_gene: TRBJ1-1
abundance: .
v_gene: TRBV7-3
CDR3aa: CASSLQPLIGDTEAFF
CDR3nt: TGTGCCAGCAGCTTACAACCCCTTATAGGGGATACTGAAGCTTTCTTT

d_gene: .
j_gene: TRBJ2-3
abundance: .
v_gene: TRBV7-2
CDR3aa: CASSLVVLADTQYF
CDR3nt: TGTGCCAGCAGCTTAGTTGTGCTAGCAGATACGCAGTATTTT

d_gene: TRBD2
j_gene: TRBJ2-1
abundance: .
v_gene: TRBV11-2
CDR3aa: CASSLRLAGGRYNEQFF
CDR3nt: TGTGCCAGCAGCCTCCGACTAGCGGGAGGGCGGTACAATGAGCAGTTCTTC

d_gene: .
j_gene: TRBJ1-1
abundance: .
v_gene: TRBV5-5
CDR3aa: CASSDRRANTEAFF
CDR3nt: TGTGCCAGCAGCGATCGACGGGCGAACACTGAAGCTTTCTTT

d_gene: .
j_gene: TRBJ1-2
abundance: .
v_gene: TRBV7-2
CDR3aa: CASSSEGPSGGYTF
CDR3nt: TGTGCCAGCAGCTCTGAGGGGCCCTCCGGGGGCTACACCTTC

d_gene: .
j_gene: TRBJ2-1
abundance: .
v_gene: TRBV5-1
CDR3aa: CASSLQQYNEQFF
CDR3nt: TGCGCCAGCAGCCTCCAGCAATACAATGAGCAGTTCTTC

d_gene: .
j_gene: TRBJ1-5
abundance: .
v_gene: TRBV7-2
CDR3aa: CASSPGVHQPQHF
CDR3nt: TGTGCCAGCAGCCCCGGAGTCCATCAGCCCCAGCATTTT

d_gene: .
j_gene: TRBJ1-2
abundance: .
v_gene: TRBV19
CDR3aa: CASSRGNSYGYTF
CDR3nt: TGTGCCAGTAGTAGAGGAAATTCCTATGGCTACACCTTC

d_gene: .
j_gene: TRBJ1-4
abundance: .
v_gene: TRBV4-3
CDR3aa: CASSQDKGRSATNEKLFF
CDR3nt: TGCGCCAGCAGCCAAGATAAGGGCCGGAGTGCAACTAATGAAAAACTGTTTTTT

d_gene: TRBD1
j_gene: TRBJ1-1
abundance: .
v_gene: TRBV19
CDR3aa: CASSRTRGSNTEAFF
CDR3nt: TGTGCCAGTAGTAGAACCAGGGGGAGTAACACTGAAGCTTTCTTT

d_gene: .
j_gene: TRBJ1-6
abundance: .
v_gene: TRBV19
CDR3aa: CASSIGTLGYNSPLHF
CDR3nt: TGTGCCAGTAGTATCGGGACCTTAGGGTATAATTCACCCCTCCACTTT

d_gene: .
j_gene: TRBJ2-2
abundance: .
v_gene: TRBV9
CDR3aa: CASSVESGRTGELFF
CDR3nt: TGTGCCAGCAGCGTAGAGTCAGGGAGAACCGGGGAGCTGTTTTTT

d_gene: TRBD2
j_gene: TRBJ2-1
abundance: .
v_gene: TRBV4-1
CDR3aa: CASNLTEGTSGYNEQFF
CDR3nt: TGCGCCAGCAACCTCACGGAGGGAACTAGCGGGTATAATGAGCAGTTCTTC

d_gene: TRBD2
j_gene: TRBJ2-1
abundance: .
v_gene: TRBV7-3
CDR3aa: CASSLKAGGPSWSYNEQFF
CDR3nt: TGTGCCAGCAGCTTAAAAGCGGGAGGGCCTAGTTGGTCCTACAATGAGCAGTTCTTC

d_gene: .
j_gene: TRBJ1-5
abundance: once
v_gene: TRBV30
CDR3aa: CAWNRQRDQPQHF
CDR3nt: TGTGCCTGGAATCGTCAGAGGGATCAGCCCCAGCATTTT

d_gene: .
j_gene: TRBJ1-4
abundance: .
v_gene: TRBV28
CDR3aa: CASSLALGKLFF
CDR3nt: TGTGCCAGCAGTCTTGCCCTGGGGAAACTGTTTTTT

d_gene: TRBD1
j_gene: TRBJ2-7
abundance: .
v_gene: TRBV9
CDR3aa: CASSPGQGAYEQYF
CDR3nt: TGTGCCAGCAGCCCCGGACAGGGGGCCTACGAGCAGTACTTC

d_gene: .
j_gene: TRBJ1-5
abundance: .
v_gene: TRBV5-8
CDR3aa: CASSLRGAEQPQHF
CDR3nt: TGTGCCAGCAGCCTCAGGGGTGCTGAACAGCCCCAGCATTTT

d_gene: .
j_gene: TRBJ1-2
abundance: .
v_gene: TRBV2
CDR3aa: CASRQGSDYGYTF
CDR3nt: TGTGCCAGCAGACAGGGCTCAGACTATGGCTACACCTTC

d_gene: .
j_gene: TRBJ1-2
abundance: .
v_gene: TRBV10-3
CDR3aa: CAISGSNGAGPLANYGYTF
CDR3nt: TGTGCCATCAGTGGGTCCAACGGGGCGGGACCGCTAGCTAACTATGGCTACACCTTC

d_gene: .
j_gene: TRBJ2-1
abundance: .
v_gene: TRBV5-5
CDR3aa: CASSWMDNEQFF
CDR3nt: TGTGCCAGCAGCTGGATGGACAATGAGCAGTTCTTC

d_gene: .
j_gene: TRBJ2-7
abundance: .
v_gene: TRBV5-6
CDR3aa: CASSSPRRAAYEQYF
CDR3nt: TGTGCCAGCAGCTCGCCCAGGCGTGCGGCCTACGAGCAGTACTTC

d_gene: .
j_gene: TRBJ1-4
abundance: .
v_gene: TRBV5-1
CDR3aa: CASSLEVGLTTNEKLFF
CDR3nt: TGCGCCAGCAGCTTGGAAGTGGGGCTAACAACTAATGAAAAACTGTTTTTT

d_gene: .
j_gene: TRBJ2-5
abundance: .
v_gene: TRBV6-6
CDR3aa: CASSLEETQYF
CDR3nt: TGTGCCAGCAGCCTTGAAGAGACCCAGTACTTC

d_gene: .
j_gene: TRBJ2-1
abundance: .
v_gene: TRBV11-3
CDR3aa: CASSFSTGYGNEQFF
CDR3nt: TGTGCCAGCAGCTTTTCCACAGGGTACGGCAATGAGCAGTTCTTC

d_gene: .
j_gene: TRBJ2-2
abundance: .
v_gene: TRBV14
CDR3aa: CASSLVGGELFF
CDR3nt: TGTGCCAGCAGCCTTGTGGGCGGGGAGCTGTTTTTT

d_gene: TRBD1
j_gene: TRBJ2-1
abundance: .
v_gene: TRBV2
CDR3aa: CASSPQGAGNEQFF
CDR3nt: TGTGCCAGCAGTCCACAGGGGGCAGGTAATGAGCAGTTCTTC

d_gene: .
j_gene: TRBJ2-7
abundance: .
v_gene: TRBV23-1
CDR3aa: CASSLLDGGRSKEQYF
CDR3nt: TGCGCCAGCAGTCTTTTAGATGGGGGGAGGAGTAAGGAGCAGTACTTC

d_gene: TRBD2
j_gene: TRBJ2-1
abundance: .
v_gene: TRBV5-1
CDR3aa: CASSLVGLGVYNEQFF
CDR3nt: TGCGCCAGCAGCTTGGTGGGACTAGGGGTTTACAATGAGCAGTTCTTC

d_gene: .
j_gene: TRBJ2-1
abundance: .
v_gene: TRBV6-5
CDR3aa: CASGKGEWAHNEQFF
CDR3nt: TGTGCCAGCGGGAAAGGAGAATGGGCCCACAATGAGCAGTTCTTC

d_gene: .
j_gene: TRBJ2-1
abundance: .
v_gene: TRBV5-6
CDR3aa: CASSKYPGGEQFF
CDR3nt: TGTGCCAGCAGCAAATACCCCGGCGGTGAGCAGTTCTTC

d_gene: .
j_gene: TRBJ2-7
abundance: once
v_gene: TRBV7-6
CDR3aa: CASSLTGIHEQYF
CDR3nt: TGTGCCAGCAGCTTAACAGGGATCCACGAGCAGTACTTC

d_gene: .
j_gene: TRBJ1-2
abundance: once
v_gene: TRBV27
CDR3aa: CASSLIGGGWGYTF
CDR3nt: TGTGCCAGCAGCCTAATAGGTGGGGGCTGGGGCTACACCTTC

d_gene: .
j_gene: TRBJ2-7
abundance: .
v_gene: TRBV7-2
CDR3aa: CASSPRPGSYEQYF
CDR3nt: TGTGCCAGCAGCCCTCGGCCAGGATCCTACGAGCAGTACTTC

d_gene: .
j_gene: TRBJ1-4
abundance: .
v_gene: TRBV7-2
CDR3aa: CASSLRAGRVSEKLFF
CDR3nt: TGTGCCAGCAGCTTACGGGCAGGCAGGGTGAGCGAAAAACTGTTTTTT

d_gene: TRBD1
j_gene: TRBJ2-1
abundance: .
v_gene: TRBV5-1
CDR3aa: CASSSTGEYNEQFF
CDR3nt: TGCGCCAGCAGCTCGACAGGGGAATACAATGAGCAGTTCTTC

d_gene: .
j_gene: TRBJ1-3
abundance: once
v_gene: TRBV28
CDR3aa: CASSFQTGANTIYF
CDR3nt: TGTGCCAGCAGTTTTCAGACAGGAGCAAACACCATATATTTT

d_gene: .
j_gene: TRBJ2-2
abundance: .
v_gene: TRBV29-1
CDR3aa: CSVGGRANRDTGELFF
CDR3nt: TGCAGCGTTGGGGGTCGAGCTAACCGGGACACCGGGGAGCTGTTTTTT

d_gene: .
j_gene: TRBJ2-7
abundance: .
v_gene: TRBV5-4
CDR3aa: CASSLASGNSYEQYF
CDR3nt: TGTGCCAGCAGCCTCGCCAGCGGCAACTCCTACGAGCAGTACTTC

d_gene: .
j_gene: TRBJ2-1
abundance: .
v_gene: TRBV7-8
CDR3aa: CASSPGQNNEQFF
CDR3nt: TGTGCCAGCAGCCCTGGACAGAACAATGAGCAGTTCTTC

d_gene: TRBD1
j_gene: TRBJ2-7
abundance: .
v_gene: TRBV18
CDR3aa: CASSGGRGPSSYEQYF
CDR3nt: TGTGCCAGCTCAGGGGGTAGGGGGCCGAGCTCCTACGAGCAGTACTTC

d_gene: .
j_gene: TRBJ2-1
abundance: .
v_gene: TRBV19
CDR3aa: CASSIIRRGLGSYNEQFF
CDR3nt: TGTGCCAGTAGTATAATCCGCCGAGGACTTGGCTCCTACAATGAGCAGTTCTTC

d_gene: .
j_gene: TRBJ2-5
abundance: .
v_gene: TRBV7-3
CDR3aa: CASSLGGSEETQYF
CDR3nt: TGTGCCAGCAGCTTAGGCGGTAGCGAAGAGACCCAGTACTTC

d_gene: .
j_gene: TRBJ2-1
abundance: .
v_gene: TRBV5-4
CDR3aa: CASSLGFLANNEQFF
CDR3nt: TGTGCCAGCAGCTTGGGGTTTCTAGCGAACAATGAGCAGTTCTTC

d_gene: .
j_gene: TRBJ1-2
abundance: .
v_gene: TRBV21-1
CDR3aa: CASSKGQWKGQGSPTNYGYTF
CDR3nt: TGTGCCAGCAGCAAAGGCCAGTGGAAGGGACAGGGGTCTCCCACTAACTATGGCTACACCTTC

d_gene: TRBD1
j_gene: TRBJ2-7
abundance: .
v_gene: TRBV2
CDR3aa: CASRLQGAVIEQYF
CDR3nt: TGTGCCAGCAGACTTCAGGGGGCCGTTATCGAGCAGTACTTC

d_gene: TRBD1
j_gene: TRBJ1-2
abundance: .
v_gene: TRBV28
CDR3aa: CASSPAGGAPGSRGYTF
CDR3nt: TGTGCCAGCAGCCCCGCAGGGGGAGCTCCAGGTTCCCGCGGCTACACCTTC

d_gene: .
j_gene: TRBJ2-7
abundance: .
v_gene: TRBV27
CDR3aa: CASSSSDRVYEQYF
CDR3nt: TGTGCCAGCAGTTCGTCGGACAGAGTCTACGAGCAGTACTTC

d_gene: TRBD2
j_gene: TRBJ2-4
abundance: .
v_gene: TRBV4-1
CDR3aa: CASSQSGTSGAGEEKNIQYF
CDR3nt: TGCGCCAGCAGCCAATCGGGGACTAGCGGGGCTGGGGAGGAAAAAAACATTCAGTACTTC

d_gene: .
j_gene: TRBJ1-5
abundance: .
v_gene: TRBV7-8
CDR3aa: CASSLQPDRHSNQPQHF
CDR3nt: TGTGCCAGCAGCCTACAACCGGATAGGCATAGCAATCAGCCCCAGCATTTT

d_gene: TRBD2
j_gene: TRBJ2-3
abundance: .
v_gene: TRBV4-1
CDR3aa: CASSQLAGLTDTQYF
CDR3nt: TGCGCCAGCAGCCAACTAGCGGGACTCACAGATACGCAGTATTTT

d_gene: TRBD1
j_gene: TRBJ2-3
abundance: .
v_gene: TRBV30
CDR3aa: CAWSEGTVSVVPQYF
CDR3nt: TGTGCCTGGAGTGAGGGGACAGTCTCAGTGGTCCCGCAGTATTTT

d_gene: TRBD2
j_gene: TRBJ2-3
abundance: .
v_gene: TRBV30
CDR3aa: CACGLAKTDTQYF
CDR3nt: TGTGCCTGTGGACTAGCGAAAACAGATACGCAGTATTTT

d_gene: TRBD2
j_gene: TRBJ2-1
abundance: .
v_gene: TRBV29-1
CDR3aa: CSVGLGGGRSEQFF
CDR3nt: TGCAGCGTAGGCCTTGGGGGGGGTAGAAGTGAGCAGTTCTTC

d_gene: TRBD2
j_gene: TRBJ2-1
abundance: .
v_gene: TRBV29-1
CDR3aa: CSVEGLAGFSYNEQFF
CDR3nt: TGCAGCGTTGAGGGACTAGCCGGTTTCTCCTACAATGAGCAGTTCTTC

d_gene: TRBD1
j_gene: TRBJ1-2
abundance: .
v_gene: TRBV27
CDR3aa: CASSPIGTGYGYTF
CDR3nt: TGTGCCAGCAGTCCTATCGGGACAGGATATGGCTACACCTTC

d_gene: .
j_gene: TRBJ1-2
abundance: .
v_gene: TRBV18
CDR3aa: CASSPPTAGPRGYTF
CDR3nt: TGTGCCAGCTCACCTCCGACGGCCGGGCCTCGCGGCTACACCTTC